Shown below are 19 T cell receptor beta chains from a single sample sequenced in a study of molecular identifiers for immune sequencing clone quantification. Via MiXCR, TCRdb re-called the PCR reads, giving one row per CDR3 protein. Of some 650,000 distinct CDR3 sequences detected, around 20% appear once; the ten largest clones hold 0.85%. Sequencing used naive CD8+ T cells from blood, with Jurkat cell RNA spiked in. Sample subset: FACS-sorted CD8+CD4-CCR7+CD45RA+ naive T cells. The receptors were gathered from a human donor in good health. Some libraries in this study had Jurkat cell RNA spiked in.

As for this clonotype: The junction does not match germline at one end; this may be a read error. CDR3 in DNA: TGTGCCTGCAGTTTATCTCAGGGTGAGACCCAGTACTTC. Its protein product is CACSLSQGETQYF. This chain links TRBV28 with TRBJ2-5; tentatively, D is TRBD1 (5 bases). Per the germline V gene, CDR1 is MDHEN and CDR2 is SYDVKM. The CDR3 is 13 residues long.

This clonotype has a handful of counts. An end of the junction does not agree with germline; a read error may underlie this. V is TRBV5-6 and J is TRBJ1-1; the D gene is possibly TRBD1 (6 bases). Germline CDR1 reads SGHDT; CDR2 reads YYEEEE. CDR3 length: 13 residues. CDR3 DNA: TGTGCCAGCAGCTTGGCTGGGGGCACTGAAGTTTTCTTT. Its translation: CASSLAGGTEVFF.

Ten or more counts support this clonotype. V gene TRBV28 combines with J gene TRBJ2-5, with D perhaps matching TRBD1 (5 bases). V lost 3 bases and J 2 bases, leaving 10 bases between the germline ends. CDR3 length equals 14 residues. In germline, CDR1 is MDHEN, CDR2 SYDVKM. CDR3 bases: TGTGCCAGCAGTTTTCTCCAGGGACAAGAGACCCAGTACTTC. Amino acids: CASSFLQGQETQYF.

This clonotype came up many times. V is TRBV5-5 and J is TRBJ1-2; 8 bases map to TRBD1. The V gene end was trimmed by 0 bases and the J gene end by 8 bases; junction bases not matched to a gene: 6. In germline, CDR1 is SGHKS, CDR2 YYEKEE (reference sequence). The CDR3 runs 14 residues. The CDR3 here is CASSLVSGGNGYTF. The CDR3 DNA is TGTGCCAGCAGCTTGGTGTCAGGGGGCAACGGCTACACCTTC.

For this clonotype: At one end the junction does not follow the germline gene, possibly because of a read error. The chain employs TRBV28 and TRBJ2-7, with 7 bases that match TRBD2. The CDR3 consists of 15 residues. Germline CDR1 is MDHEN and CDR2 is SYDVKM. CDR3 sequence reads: CASRLSSGGWYEQYF. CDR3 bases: TGTGCCAGCAGGTTATCGTCGGGAGGTTGGTACGAGCAGTACTTC.

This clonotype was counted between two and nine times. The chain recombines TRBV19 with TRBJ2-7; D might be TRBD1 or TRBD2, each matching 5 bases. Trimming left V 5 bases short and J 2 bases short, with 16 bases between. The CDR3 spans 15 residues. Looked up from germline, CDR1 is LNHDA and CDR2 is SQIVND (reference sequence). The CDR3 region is CASSHVRDGTYEQYF. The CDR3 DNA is TGTGCCAGTAGTCACGTAAGGGACGGAACCTACGAGCAGTACTTC.

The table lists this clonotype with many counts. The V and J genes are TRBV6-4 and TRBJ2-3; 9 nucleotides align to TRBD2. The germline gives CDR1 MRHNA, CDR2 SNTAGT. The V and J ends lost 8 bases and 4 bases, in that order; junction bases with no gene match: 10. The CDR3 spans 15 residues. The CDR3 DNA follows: TGTGCCAGCCAGGAGGTAGCGGGGGCCCCAGATACGCAGTATTTT. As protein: CASQEVAGAPDTQYF.

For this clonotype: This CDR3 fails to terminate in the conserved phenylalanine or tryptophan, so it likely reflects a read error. The CDR3 loop is CAFDKSYYGYTV. CDR3 DNA: TGTGCTTTTGACAAGTCATACTATGGCTACACCGTC. The chain employs TRBV30 and TRBJ1-2; D is unresolved. CDR1 is GTSNPN, CDR2 SVGIG, per germline (reference sequence). The CDR3 runs to 12 residues.

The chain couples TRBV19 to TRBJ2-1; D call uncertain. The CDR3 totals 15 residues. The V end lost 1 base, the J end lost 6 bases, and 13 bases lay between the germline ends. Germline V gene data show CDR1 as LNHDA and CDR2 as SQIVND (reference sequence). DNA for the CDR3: TGTGCCAGTAGTATAGGTCTCGCACGCAGCAATGAGCAGTTCTTC. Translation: CASSIGLARSNEQFF.

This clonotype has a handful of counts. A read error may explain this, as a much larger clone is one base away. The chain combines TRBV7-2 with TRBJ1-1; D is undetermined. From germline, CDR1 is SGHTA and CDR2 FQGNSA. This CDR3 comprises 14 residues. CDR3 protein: CANSLVTMNTEAFF. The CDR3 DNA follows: TGTGCCAACAGCTTAGTGACCATGAACACTGAAGCTTTCTTT.

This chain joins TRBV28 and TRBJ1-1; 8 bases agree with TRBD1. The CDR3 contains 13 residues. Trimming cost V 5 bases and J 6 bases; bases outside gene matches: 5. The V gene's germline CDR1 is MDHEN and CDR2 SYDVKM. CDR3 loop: CASSAQGGAEAFF. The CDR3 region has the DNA TGTGCCAGCAGTGCACAGGGGGGCGCTGAAGCTTTCTTT.

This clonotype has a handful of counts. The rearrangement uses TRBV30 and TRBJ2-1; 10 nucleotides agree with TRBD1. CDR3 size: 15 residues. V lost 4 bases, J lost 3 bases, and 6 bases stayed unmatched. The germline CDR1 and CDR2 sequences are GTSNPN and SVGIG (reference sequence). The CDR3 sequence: CAWTTGTGDYNEQFF. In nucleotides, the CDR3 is TGTGCCTGGACCACCGGGACAGGGGACTACAATGAGCAGTTCTTC.

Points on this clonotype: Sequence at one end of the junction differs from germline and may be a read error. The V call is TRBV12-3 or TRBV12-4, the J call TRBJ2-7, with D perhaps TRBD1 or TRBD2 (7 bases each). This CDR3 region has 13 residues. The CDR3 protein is CASSLQGGMQQHF. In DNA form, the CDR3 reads TGTGCCAGCAGTTTACAGGGGGGGATGCAGCAGCACTTC.

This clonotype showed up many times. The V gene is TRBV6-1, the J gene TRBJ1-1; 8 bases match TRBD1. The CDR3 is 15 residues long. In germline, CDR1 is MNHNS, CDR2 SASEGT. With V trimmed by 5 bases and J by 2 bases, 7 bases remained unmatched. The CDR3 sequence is CASSITGTGNTEAFF. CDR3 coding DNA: TGTGCCAGCAGTATCACCGGGACAGGAAACACTGAAGCTTTCTTT.

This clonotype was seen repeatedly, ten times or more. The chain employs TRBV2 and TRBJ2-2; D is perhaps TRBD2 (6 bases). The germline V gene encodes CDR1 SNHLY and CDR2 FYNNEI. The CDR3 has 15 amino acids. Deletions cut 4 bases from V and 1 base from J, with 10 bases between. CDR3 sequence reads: CASSVGRKNTGELFF. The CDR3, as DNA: TGTGCCAGCAGTGTGGGGAGGAAGAACACCGGGGAGCTGTTTTTT.

The CDR3 region has the DNA TGTGCCAGTTGGGGGGGAGGTTATCAGCCCCAGCATTTT. Amino acids: CASWGGGYQPQHF. This rearrangement joins TRBV19 to TRBJ1-5; D is perhaps TRBD1 (5 bases). CDR3 length: 13 residues. Trimming removed 8 bases from V and 5 bases from J, with 13 bases in between. The germline V gene encodes CDR1 LNHDA and CDR2 SQIVND (reference sequence).

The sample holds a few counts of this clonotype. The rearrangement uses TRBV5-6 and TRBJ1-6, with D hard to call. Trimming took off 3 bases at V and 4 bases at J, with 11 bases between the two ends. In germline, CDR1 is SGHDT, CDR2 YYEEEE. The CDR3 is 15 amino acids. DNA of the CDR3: TGTGCCAGCAGCTCAAGCAAATCTTATAATTCACCCCTCCACTTT. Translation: CASSSSKSYNSPLHF. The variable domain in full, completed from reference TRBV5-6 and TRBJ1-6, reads DAGVTQSPTHLIKTRGQQVTLRCSPKSGHDTVSWYQQALGQGPQFIFQYYEEEERQRGNFPDRFSGHQFPNYSSELNVNALLLGDSALYLCASSSSKSYNSPLHFGNGTRLTVT.

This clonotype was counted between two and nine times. CDR3 in DNA: TGTGCCAGCAGCCGGGGGGGGGCTTGGAATGAGCAGTTCTTC. It is translated as CASSRGGAWNEQFF. The chain carries TRBV12-3 or TRBV12-4 and TRBJ2-1, with 8 nucleotides matching TRBD2. The trim removed 6 bases at V and 7 bases at J, leaving 8 bases unmatched. The CDR3 length is 14 residues.

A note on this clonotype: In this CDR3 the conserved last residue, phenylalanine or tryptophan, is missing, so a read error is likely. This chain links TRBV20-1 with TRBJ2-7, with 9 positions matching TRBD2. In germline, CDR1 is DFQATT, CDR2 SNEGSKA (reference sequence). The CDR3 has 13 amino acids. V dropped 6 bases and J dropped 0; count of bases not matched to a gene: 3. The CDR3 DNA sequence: TGCAGTGCCAGGACTAGCGACTCCTACGAGCAGTACTGC. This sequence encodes CSARTSDSYEQYC.